This T cell receptor beta chain was sequenced in a study of shared clonotypes between healthy human individuals. Looked up from germline, CDR1 is SGHKS and CDR2 is YYEKEE (reference sequence). The CDR3 has 12 amino acids. V was cut by 1 base and J by 3 bases, with 5 bases left in between. About this clone: The antigen is not known.

Notes on the study in general: When compared with the clonotypes that were shared by all four sorted-subset donors, the non-shared clonotypes turned out to have lower generation probabilities. In having few donors, the study represented limited genetic and exposure-history diversity. What naive subsets generally showed was a larger estimated richness than memory subsets showed.

Original handling: Filtering differed, since immunoSEQ gave only junction sequences and no quality scores. Libraries were prepared by immunoSEQ multiplex PCR; TCRdb keeps only in-frame clonotypes and omits some of them. The DNA was the basis for D and trimming; V, J and clone size are from that table. The data show 2 million or so clones, 90% to 95% seen once. Material for sequencing was naive CD4+ T cells sorted from blood. Documented subset: CD45RA+ positively selected. V is TRBV5-5 and J is TRBJ2-7; D gene uncertain. The TCR was taken from a man aged 18 to 29 in good health. Here the CDR3 DNA reads TGTGCCAGCAGCTTGTCCGACTACGAGCAGTACTTC. The encoded protein is CASSLSDYEQYF.